This entry is about one T cell receptor (beta chain). V lost 7 bases, J lost 1 base, and 5 bases stayed unmatched. This CDR3 is 15 amino acids long. Germline V gene sequence: CDR1 SEHNR, CDR2 FQNEAQ (reference sequence). Individuals drawn from around 25 US areas were about 18 to 90 years old. These data belong to a study of blood T cell repertoires in COVID-19. The overall study: Two negative PCRs, clearance, or symptom resolution characterized the recovered Cohort 3 donors. From the United States, Italy and Spain came samples of acute and convalescent COVID-19.

The protocol was immunoSEQ multiplex PCR, while the TCRdb copy is restricted to in-frame clones and leaves out a portion. Among about 210,000 clones listed, more than 85% were seen once. The chain recombines TRBV7-9 with TRBJ2-3; 10 positions agree with TRBD1. Material: PBMCs or T cells enriched from blood (not recorded which). The origin of this receptor is a middle-aged woman in a cohort exposed to, infected with or recovered from COVID-19 (not recorded which). CDR3 residues: CASTPGQGRTDTQYF. The DNA of the CDR3 is TGTGCCAGCACCCCGGGACAGGGGCGCACAGATACGCAGTATTTT.